The clone carrying this T cell receptor beta chain was counted between two and nine times. The antigen remains undetermined. Trimming cost V 7 bases and J 3 bases, with 13 bases left between them. Germline CDR1 and CDR2: SQVTM and ANQGSEA. The CDR3 covers 13 residues. These data come from a study of blood T cells in healthy people across ages. Notes on the study in general: Aged donors had fewer naive CD4+ cells and lower diversity than long-lived donors.

Primed by a sample-barcoded 5' primer and a J-beta primer mix, a second PCR proceeded for 7 to 11 cycles. MiXCR, applied by TCRdb to the 5' RACE reads, yields one record per CDR3 protein. The sample shows 1.5 million to 2 million distinct CDR3 sequences, 28% of them seen only once. The chain combines TRBV29-1 with TRBJ1-5; D is perhaps TRBD1 (5 bases). What was sequenced was blood. This TCR derives from a woman in her thirties in good health. The CDR3 protein is CSATWGSNQPQHF. The CDR3 DNA reads TGCAGCGCCACATGGGGGTCCAATCAGCCCCAGCATTTT. Looking up the rest from reference TRBV29-1 and TRBJ1-5 gives the full variable domain: SAVISQKPSRDICQRGTSLTIQCQVDSQVTMMFWYRQQPGQSLTLIATANQGSEATYESGFVIDKFPISRPNLTFSTLTVSNMSPEDSSIYLCSATWGSNQPQHFGDGTRLSIL.